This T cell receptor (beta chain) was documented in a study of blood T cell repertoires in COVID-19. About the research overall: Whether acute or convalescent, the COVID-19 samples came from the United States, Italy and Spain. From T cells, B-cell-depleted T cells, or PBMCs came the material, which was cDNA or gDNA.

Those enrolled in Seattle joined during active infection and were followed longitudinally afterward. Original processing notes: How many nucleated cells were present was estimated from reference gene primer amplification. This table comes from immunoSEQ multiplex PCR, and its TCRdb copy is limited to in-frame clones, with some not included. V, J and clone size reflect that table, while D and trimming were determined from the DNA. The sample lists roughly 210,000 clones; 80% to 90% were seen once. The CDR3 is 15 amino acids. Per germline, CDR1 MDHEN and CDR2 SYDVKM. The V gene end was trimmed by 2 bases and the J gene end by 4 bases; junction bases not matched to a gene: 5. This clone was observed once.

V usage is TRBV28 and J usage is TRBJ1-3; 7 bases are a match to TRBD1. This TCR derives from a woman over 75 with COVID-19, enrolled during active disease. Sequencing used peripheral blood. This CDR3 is CASSLVQGSGNTIYF. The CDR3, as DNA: TGTGCCAGCAGTTTAGTACAGGGGTCCGGAAACACCATATATTTT.